The 18 T cell receptor beta chains presented below share a single source sample, sequenced in a study of blood T cell repertoires in COVID-19. Using immunoSEQ multiplex PCR, the repertoire was profiled, and TCRdb retains in-frame clones only, with some absent. This table holds roughly 230,000 clones, 75% to 85% found once. Sequenced material: peripheral blood. These receptors were taken from a woman between 50 and 59 years old with acute or convalescent COVID-19.

This clone was counted once. The V call is TRBV7-9, the J call TRBJ1-6; D gene ambiguous. V shed 4 bases and J shed 9 bases, with 16 bases lying between them. Germline CDR1 is SEHNR and CDR2 is FQNEAQ (reference sequence). This CDR3 contains 15 residues. In DNA form, the CDR3 reads TGTGCCAGCAGCTCTGGGAGCCCCTTTAGTTCACCCCTCCACTTT. It encodes CASSSGSPFSSPLHF.

This clone was recorded once. The CDR3 sequence is CASRGQGGEKLFF. The CDR3 DNA is TGTGCCAGCAGAGGACAGGGTGGCGAAAAACTGTTTTTT. The chain carries TRBV12-3 or TRBV12-4 and TRBJ1-4, with 8 positions matching TRBD1. This CDR3 is 13 amino acids long. With V trimmed by 6 bases and J by 8 bases, 5 bases remained unmatched.

The rearrangement uses TRBV30 and TRBJ1-4; 7 nucleotides line up with TRBD1. CDR1 and CDR2 (germline): GTSNPN, SVGIG (reference sequence). Unmatched junction bases numbered 11, after V lost 0 bases and J lost 7 bases. This CDR3 spans 16 amino acids. The CDR3 region has the DNA TGTGCCTGGAGTGTATCTGGGGCCAGGGGGTCTGAAAAACTGTTTTTT. It is translated as CAWSVSGARGSEKLFF.

This clone was seen only a few times. The rearrangement links TRBV5-6 to TRBJ2-7, with D perhaps TRBD1 (6 bases). Germline CDR1 and CDR2: SGHDT and YYEEEE. The CDR3 runs 14 residues. V lost 2 bases to trimming and J lost 2 bases, with 11 bases between them. The CDR3 spells CASSFRDTAYEQYF. The CDR3 DNA reads as TGTGCCAGCAGCTTCCGGGACACGGCCTACGAGCAGTACTTC.

The V call is TRBV25-1, the J call TRBJ2-5; 10 nucleotides align to TRBD2. The V gene end was trimmed by 7 bases and the J gene end by 5 bases; junction bases not matched to a gene: 10. CDR1 is MGHDK and CDR2 is SYGVNS in the germline V gene. This CDR3 region has 15 residues. CDR3 nucleotide sequence: TGTGCCAGCAAAGGAAGCGGGGGGGCCGGCGAGACCCAGTACTTC. Its translation: CASKGSGGAGETQYF.

The rearrangement uses TRBV6-5 and TRBJ1-1; D not certain. The CDR3 has 12 residues. Trimming took 4 bases from V and 6 from J, leaving 9 bases between them. CDR1 MNHEY and CDR2 SVGAGI come from the germline V gene. The CDR3 DNA is TGTGCCAGCAGTTCTTACCGCGCTGAAGCTTTCTTT. It is translated as CASSSYRAEAFF.

The chain carries TRBV6-4 and TRBJ1-1; D might be TRBD1 (6 bases). Trimming removed 9 bases from V and 1 base from J, with 9 bases in between. The CDR3 has 12 amino acids. Germline values: CDR1 MRHNA, CDR2 SNTAGT. The DNA of the CDR3 is TGTGCCAGTAGGGGACAGAACACTGAAGCTTTCTTT. It codes for CASRGQNTEAFF.

The chain is built from TRBV6-6 and TRBJ2-3; D gene uncertain. Germline loops: CDR1 MNHNY, CDR2 SVGAGI (reference sequence). The CDR3 covers 11 residues. V was clipped by 5 bases and J by 3 bases, with 3 bases between them. CDR3 in amino acids: CASSPTDTQYF. The DNA for the CDR3 is TGTGCCAGCAGTCCAACAGATACGCAGTATTTT.

The J gene is TRBJ2-5, the V gene TRBV5-6; TRBD2 aligns across 9 bases. The CDR3 has 18 amino acids. The trim removed 0 bases at V and 4 bases at J, leaving 13 bases unmatched. Germline V gene sequence: CDR1 SGHDT, CDR2 YYEEEE. In nucleotides, the CDR3 is TGTGCCAGCAGCTTGGCTACTGGGCTAGCGGGGATTTTAGAGACCCAGTACTTC. Encoded protein: CASSLATGLAGILETQYF.

This clone turned up a few times. This chain connects TRBV4-1 to TRBJ1-2, with D perhaps TRBD1 (5 bases). The V gene lost 0 bases and the J gene lost 2 bases, with 10 bases spanning the gap. CDR3 length: 15 amino acids. Looked up from germline, CDR1 is MGHRA and CDR2 is YSYEKL. CDR3 in amino acids: CASSQESTANYGYTF. Written as DNA, the CDR3 is TGCGCCAGCAGCCAAGAATCGACAGCGAACTATGGCTACACCTTC.

V gene TRBV21-1 combines with J gene TRBJ1-5; the table gives TRBD1 as D, unverified against the DNA. TRBV21-1 is listed as a pseudogene. The CDR3 totals 17 residues. The CDR3 sequence: CASSKCPVRQVDGPQHF. For the CDR3, the DNA is TGTGCCAGCAGCAAATGTCCTGTCAGACAGGTCGATGGGCCCCAGCATTTT.

The chain uses TRBV4-3 and TRBJ2-5, with D perhaps TRBD1 (5 bases). V shed 5 bases and J shed 2 bases, with 12 bases lying between them. Germline V CDR1 and CDR2: LGHNA, YSLEER. The length of the CDR3 is 14 residues. CDR3 amino acids: CASSNGHGQETQYF. CDR3 in DNA: TGCGCCAGCAGCAACGGACATGGTCAAGAGACCCAGTACTTC.

The V and J genes are TRBV11-1 and TRBJ2-1; weak D call: TRBD2 (6 bases). The CDR3 covers 14 residues. CDR1 and CDR2 from the germline V gene are SGHAT and FQDESV (reference sequence). Between the trimmed V and J ends, which lost 0 bases and 8 bases, there was a span of 11 bases. For the CDR3, the DNA is TGTGCCAGCAGCTTAGCGAGGACTACCGATGAGCAGTTCTTC. It translates to CASSLARTTDEQFF.

V usage is TRBV28 and J usage is TRBJ1-5; D gene uncertain. The CDR3 is 13 residues long. Deletions cut 5 bases from V and 0 bases from J, with 5 bases between. CDR1 is MDHEN, CDR2 SYDVKM, per germline. Written as DNA, the CDR3 is TGTGCCAGCAGTGCTAATAGCAATCAGCCCCAGCATTTT. Its translation is CASSANSNQPQHF.

The CDR3 is CASSWNRGHRQPQHF. The CDR3 DNA reads TGTGCCAGCAGTTGGAACAGGGGGCATCGGCAGCCCCAGCATTTT. The V call is TRBV6-8, the J call TRBJ1-5, with TRBD1 matching over 9 bases. Per the germline V gene, CDR1 is MNHGY and CDR2 is SAAAGT. The CDR3 runs 15 residues. The V and J ends lost 4 bases and 7 bases, in that order; junction bases with no gene match: 8.

CDR3 amino acids: CVTQGVGGYTF. DNA for the CDR3: TGTGTAACACAGGGGGTCGGTGGCTACACCTTC. The chain has TRBV28 and TRBJ1-2; 8 nucleotides agree with TRBD1. The length of the CDR3 is 11 residues. CDR1 and CDR2 (germline): MDHEN, SYDVKM.

CDR3: CASNKQGAMDGYTF. In DNA, the CDR3 is TGTGCCAGCAATAAACAGGGGGCGATGGATGGCTACACCTTC. The chain combines TRBV2 with TRBJ1-2, with TRBD1 identical over 9 bases. The CDR3 consists of 14 residues. Germline CDR1 is SNHLY and CDR2 is FYNNEI. V shed 7 bases, J shed 6 bases, and the junction held 9 bases outside the gene matches.

The chain has TRBV7-9 and TRBJ1-1; D ambiguous. Trimming pared 7 bases from V and 2 bases from J, leaving 14 bases between. This CDR3 is built from 14 residues. CDR1 is SEHNR and CDR2 is FQNEAQ in the germline V gene (reference sequence). The CDR3 DNA follows: TGTGCCAGCACCAAAACCCCAGTTAACACTGAAGCTTTCTTT. Translation: CASTKTPVNTEAFF. Drawing the rest from reference TRBV7-9 and TRBJ1-1, the complete variable domain is DTGVSQNPRHKITKRGQNVTFRCDPISEHNRLYWYRQTLGQGPEFLTYFQNEAQLEKSRLLSDRFSAERPKGSFSTLEIQRTEQGDSAMYLCASTKTPVNTEAFFGQGTRLTVV.